The 30 T cell receptor beta chains below all came from one sample that was sequenced in a study of monozygotic twins with inflammatory bowel disease. TCRdb re-called the 5' RACE reads; every CDR3 protein appears as one record, without DNA. Recorded here are some 160,000 distinct CDR3 sequences; the top ten clones represent around 7.2%. Input material: blood. The origin of the receptors is a human donor with ulcerative colitis or Crohn's disease, or a healthy co-twin of an affected twin (not recorded which).

The chain uses TRBV27 and TRBJ2-5; TCRdb designates TRBD2, a call that cannot be tested without DNA. Germline-derived CDR1 and CDR2 are MNHEY and SMNVEV (reference sequence). The CDR3 covers 15 residues. The chain's CDR3 is CASSSHSGGRETQYF.

The rearrangement joins TRBV5-6 to TRBJ2-7; TCRdb returns TRBD1, unconfirmable since there is no DNA. The CDR3 runs to 12 residues. The germline V gene has CDR1 SGHDT and CDR2 YYEEEE. The CDR3 sequence: CASSFSPGEQYF.

The rearrangement links TRBV12-3 or TRBV12-4 to TRBJ2-7; TCRdb gives TRBD2 as the D gene, but with no DNA this cannot be confirmed. The CDR3 is made up of 13 amino acids. CDR3: CASSLGSGYEQYF.

The chain joins TRBV14 to TRBJ1-2; TCRdb designates TRBD1, a call that cannot be tested without DNA. The CDR3 sequence is 16 residues long. The V gene's germline CDR1 is SGHDN and CDR2 FVKESK. The CDR3 region is CASSQARTGGDYGYTF.

The V gene is TRBV9, the J gene TRBJ1-1. The CDR3 length is 13 residues. CDR1 and CDR2 (germline): SGDLS, YYNGEE. This CDR3 is CASSVEGFSEAFF.

The genes are TRBV6-1 and TRBJ2-2; TCRdb's assignment of TRBD2 cannot be checked, as there is no DNA. The CDR3 is made up of 15 amino acids. Per the germline V gene, CDR1 is MNHNS and CDR2 is SASEGT. CDR3 sequence reads: CASSEPGGATGELFF.

The chain joins TRBV12-2 to TRBJ1-1. TRBV12-2 is an annotated pseudogene. The CDR3 contains 18 residues. CDR3 protein: CASLKTIGPGQMNTEAFF.

J is TRBJ1-2 and V is TRBV20-1; TCRdb gives TRBD1 as the D gene, but with no DNA this cannot be confirmed. The CDR3 is 13 amino acids. Germline-derived CDR1 and CDR2 are DFQATT and SNEGSKA (reference sequence). CDR3 residues: CSARDSGDYGYTF.

This sequence joins TRBV5-1 and TRBJ2-2; TCRdb calls TRBD1, which cannot be checked without DNA. There are 15 residues in the CDR3. The germline V gene has CDR1 SGHRS and CDR2 YFSETQ. The CDR3 region is CASSLRQGKGGELFF.

The J gene is TRBJ1-4, the V gene TRBV14; there is no DNA to check the TCRdb D call of TRBD1. Germline-derived CDR1 and CDR2 are SGHDN and FVKESK. There are 14 residues in the CDR3. CDR3 sequence: CASSPRQGAEKLFF.

The chain uses TRBV14 and TRBJ1-6. The V gene's germline CDR1 is SGHDN and CDR2 FVKESK. CDR3 size: 14 residues. The CDR3 reads CASSQEVTRAALHF.

The rearrangement uses TRBV20-1 and TRBJ1-5; TCRdb designates TRBD1, a call that cannot be tested without DNA. Germline V gives CDR1 DFQATT, CDR2 SNEGSKA (reference sequence). This CDR3 spans 12 amino acids. Here the CDR3 reads CSAGGLNQPQHF.

The gene calls are TRBV6-6 and TRBJ1-1. CDR3 length equals 14 residues. CDR1 MNHNY and CDR2 SVGAGI come from the germline V gene (reference sequence). CDR3: CASSYTDGTFEAFF.

This chain connects TRBV7-8 to TRBJ1-5; TCRdb's D call, TRBD1, is unchecked because there is no DNA. This CDR3 spans 16 amino acids. Looked up from germline, CDR1 is SGHVS and CDR2 is FQNEAQ. The CDR3 sequence is CASSSQGAYSNQPQHF.

V usage is TRBV27 and J usage is TRBJ2-7; TCRdb's assignment of TRBD1 cannot be checked, as there is no DNA. Germline CDR1 and CDR2: MNHEY and SMNVEV (reference sequence). This CDR3 has 17 amino acids. The CDR3 loop reads CASSLFPPWDESYEQYF.

CDR3 protein: CASSFLIRQGKNSPLHF. The chain recombines TRBV11-2 with TRBJ1-6; without DNA, the TCRdb call of TRBD1 cannot be checked. Per the germline V gene, CDR1 is SGHAT and CDR2 is FQNNGV. CDR3 length: 17 residues.

V usage is TRBV20-1 and J usage is TRBJ1-2; the TRBD1 assignment by TCRdb is unverifiable without DNA. Germline V CDR1 and CDR2: DFQATT, SNEGSKA (reference sequence). The CDR3 runs to 14 residues. The CDR3 region is CSARTRGENYGYTF.

V and J are TRBV10-2 and TRBJ1-5. Germline CDR1 and CDR2: WSHSY and SAAADI. The CDR3 covers 15 residues. The CDR3 protein is CASSDVQHSNQPQHF.

This chain uses TRBV7-9 with TRBJ2-1; TCRdb gives TRBD1 as the D gene, but with no DNA this cannot be confirmed. CDR1 is SEHNR and CDR2 is FQNEAQ in the germline V gene (reference sequence). CDR3 length: 13 residues. CDR3 sequence: CASSLPLRDEQFF. The whole variable domain, filled in from reference TRBV7-9 and TRBJ2-1, reads DTGVSQNPRHKITKRGQNVTFRCDPISEHNRLYWYRQTLGQGPEFLTYFQNEAQLEKSRLLSDRFSAERPKGSFSTLEIQRTEQGDSAMYLCASSLPLRDEQFFGPGTRLTVL.

The chain carries TRBV5-6 and TRBJ2-5. The V gene's germline CDR1 is SGHDT and CDR2 YYEEEE. The CDR3 is made up of 13 amino acids. The chain's CDR3 is CASSLGSEETQYF.

The rearrangement joins TRBV10-3 to TRBJ1-5; the TCRdb D gene call, TRBD1, has no DNA to confirm it. The CDR3 extends over 16 amino acids. Germline V gene data show CDR1 as ENHRY and CDR2 as SYGVKD. CDR3 sequence reads: CAISEGQQGSNQPQHF.

The J gene is TRBJ2-2, the V gene TRBV2; there is no DNA to check the TCRdb D call of TRBD2. Germline loops: CDR1 SNHLY, CDR2 FYNNEI. The CDR3 is made up of 15 amino acids. CDR3 protein: CASRAGPSGTGELFF.

V is TRBV19 and J is TRBJ1-5. Germline V gives CDR1 LNHDA, CDR2 SQIVND (reference sequence). The CDR3 is 14 amino acids. The CDR3 protein is CASSLGLRNQPQHF.

The V call is TRBV7-6, the J call TRBJ2-3; there is no DNA to check the TCRdb D call of TRBD2. Germline CDR1 SGHVS, CDR2 FNYEAQ. This CDR3 contains 15 residues. CDR3 loop: CATSGVAGVTDTQYF.

The genes are TRBV7-8 and TRBJ1-5. The CDR3 covers 15 residues. Germline V gene lookup returns CDR1 SGHVS and CDR2 FQNEAQ. Here the CDR3 reads CASSLVGRGVQSQHF.

The CDR3 loop reads CAWRGESGANVLTF. The V gene is TRBV30, the J gene TRBJ2-6. The germline V gene has CDR1 GTSNPN and CDR2 SVGIG (reference sequence). The CDR3 has 14 amino acids.

This chain connects TRBV21-1 to TRBJ1-5; TCRdb proposes TRBD1, but this gene call is untestable without DNA. TRBV21-1 is tagged as a pseudogene. This CDR3 spans 14 amino acids. The CDR3 loop is CASSKATGRQPQHF.

The chain couples TRBV27 to TRBJ1-5. This CDR3 region has 12 residues. Germline values: CDR1 MNHEY, CDR2 SMNVEV (reference sequence). The CDR3 protein is CASSPPGRPQHF.

The genes are TRBV2 and TRBJ1-3; TCRdb indicates TRBD1, and absent DNA this call remains unverified. There are 16 residues in the CDR3. Germline CDR1 is SNHLY and CDR2 is FYNNEI. The CDR3 loop is CASSGGSATFGNTIYF.

The J gene is TRBJ2-7, the V gene TRBV7-9; absent DNA, TCRdb's TRBD1 call cannot be checked. The germline V gene has CDR1 SEHNR and CDR2 FQNEAQ (reference sequence). CDR3 length: 16 residues. The CDR3 reads CASSLTPGQGIHEQYF.